The 32 T cell receptor beta chains presented below share a single source sample, sequenced in a study of cytomegalovirus exposure and HLA in healthy donors. The PCR contained 60 Vbeta and 13 Jbeta primers. Sequencing used immunoSEQ multiplex PCR; TCRdb keeps in-frame clones, though not all of them. This table has approximately 79,000 clones, about 79% appearing once. Sequenced sample: PBMCs. The receptor set was obtained from a male donor in good health and CMV-seropositive.

The rearrangement links TRBV5-1 to TRBJ2-7, with TRBD1 identical over 10 bases. The CDR3 contains 15 residues. Unmatched junction bases numbered 8, after V lost 2 bases and J lost 6 bases. Per germline, CDR1 SGHRS and CDR2 YFSETQ. The CDR3 nucleotides read TGCGCCAGCAGCTTAGGGCCGGGACAGGGGATCGAGCAGTACTTC. Translating gives CASSLGPGQGIEQYF.

V usage is TRBV6-1 and J usage is TRBJ1-2; D remains ambiguous. Trimming pared 2 bases from V and 8 bases from J, leaving 42 bases between. Germline values: CDR1 MNHNS, CDR2 SASEGT. The CDR3 is 23 residues long. The CDR3 DNA reads TGTGCCAGCAGTGAACCCCAAACGCTTTCTGACAAAAACCCACTTAACCCCCTTTTCGGCTACACCTTC. Encoded protein: CASSEPQTLSDKNPLNPLFGYTF.

A few counts support this clone. The chain employs TRBV18 and TRBJ2-3; a possible D gene is TRBD2 (6 bases). Per the germline V gene, CDR1 is KGHSH and CDR2 is LQKENI. The V end was cut by 6 bases, the J end by 6 bases, with 19 bases between. CDR3 length: 15 amino acids. In nucleotides, the CDR3 is TGTGCCAGCTCTTCGGGAGTGAGGAGGACCGATACGCAGTATTTT. It yields the protein CASSSGVRRTDTQYF.

The chain is built from TRBV2 and TRBJ1-3; 8 bases are shared with TRBD1. Per the germline V gene, CDR1 is SNHLY and CDR2 is FYNNEI. V shed 1 base and J 6 bases; nucleotides not matched to a gene: 8. This CDR3 spans 16 amino acids. This chain's CDR3 is CASSEGLQGGENTIYF. In DNA, the CDR3 is TGTGCCAGCAGTGAAGGGCTACAGGGGGGTGAAAACACCATATATTTT.

This clone was observed a single time. The gene calls are TRBV18 and TRBJ1-2; 7 nucleotides match TRBD1. There are 12 residues in the CDR3. From germline, CDR1 is KGHSH and CDR2 LQKENI. The V segment lost 3 bases and the J segment 11 bases; nucleotides outside the gene matches: 6. The CDR3: CASSPRQGQYTF. Here the CDR3 DNA reads TGTGCCAGCTCACCCCGACAGGGACAGTACACCTTC.

This clone was detected only a few times. CDR3 sequence (DNA): TGTGCCAGCAGTTACTCGAGGACAGGGGGGGGAGGCTACACCTTC. Encoded protein: CASSYSRTGGGGYTF. This chain connects TRBV6-5 to TRBJ1-2; 10 bases line up with TRBD1. The CDR3 consists of 15 residues. V was pared by 0 bases and J by 8 bases, with 6 bases of the junction left unmatched. The germline gives CDR1 MNHEY, CDR2 SVGAGI.

J is TRBJ1-6 and V is TRBV27, with D possibly being TRBD1 (6 bases). The V end was cut by 6 bases, the J end by 9 bases, with 15 bases between. CDR3 length: 14 residues. Germline assignment: CDR1 MNHEY and CDR2 SMNVEV (reference sequence). The chain's CDR3 is CASSQLTGSSPLHF. Written as DNA, the CDR3 is TGTGCCAGCAGCCAGCTTACAGGGAGTTCACCCCTCCACTTT.

The J gene is TRBJ2-7, the V gene TRBV2; 8 bases are shared with TRBD1. The CDR3 consists of 13 residues. Looked up from germline, CDR1 is SNHLY and CDR2 is FYNNEI. Germline trimming cut 4 bases from V and 2 bases from J; bases unmatched to any gene: 1. This CDR3 is CASSGDRTYEQYF. CDR3 DNA sequence: TGTGCCAGCAGTGGGGACAGGACCTACGAGCAGTACTTC.

This clone has only one observation. This chain connects TRBV5-8 to TRBJ1-4; D is perhaps TRBD1 (5 bases). The V gene lost 0 bases and the J gene lost 4 bases, with 13 bases spanning the gap. CDR1 is SGHTS and CDR2 is YDEGEE in the germline V gene. The CDR3 has 16 residues. Written as DNA, the CDR3 is TGTGCCAGCAGCTTGGGACAGAGGGGACTTAATGAAAAACTGTTTTTT. It specifies CASSLGQRGLNEKLFF.

The V call is TRBV15, the J call TRBJ1-1; D gene uncertain. The CDR3 has 14 residues. Trimming stripped 4 bases from V and 2 bases from J, with 11 bases between. Germline assignment: CDR1 LNHNV and CDR2 YYDKDF (reference sequence). The CDR3 region is CATSTRRGNTEAFF. Here the CDR3 DNA reads TGTGCCACCAGCACCCGACGGGGAAACACTGAAGCTTTCTTT. Drawing the rest from reference TRBV15 and TRBJ1-1, the complete variable domain is DAMVIQNPRYQVTQFGKPVTLSCSQTLNHNVMYWYQQKSSQAPKLLFHYYDKDFNNEADTPDNFQSRRPNTSFCFLDIRSPGLGDTAMYLCATSTRRGNTEAFFGQGTRLTVV.

This chain joins TRBV7-8 and TRBJ2-3; tentative D call: TRBD1 (5 bases). CDR1 is SGHVS, CDR2 FQNEAQ, per germline. V was cut by 1 base and J by 2 bases, with 13 bases left in between. The CDR3 runs 16 residues. For the CDR3, the DNA is TGTGCCAGCAGCTTAGAGATTATCGGACACACAGATACGCAGTATTTT. Translation gives CASSLEIIGHTDTQYF.

V usage is TRBV11-2 and J usage is TRBJ1-6; D is uncertain. Germline values: CDR1 SGHAT, CDR2 FQNNGV. V was cut by 3 bases and J by 2 bases, with 5 bases left in between. The CDR3 runs 14 residues. CDR3 nucleotide sequence: TGTGCCAGCAGCTTGGGCCCCTATAATTCACCCCTCCACTTT. Translation: CASSLGPYNSPLHF.

The chain couples TRBV18 to TRBJ2-1; 12 bases match TRBD2. Germline V CDR1 and CDR2: KGHSH, LQKENI. Trimming at V came to 4 bases and at J to 5 bases, leaving 3 bases not matched to a gene. There are 15 residues in the CDR3. The chain's CDR3 is CASSQRLAGDNEQFF. DNA of the CDR3: TGTGCCAGCTCACAACGACTAGCGGGGGACAATGAGCAGTTCTTC.

The CDR3 DNA reads as TGTGCCATCAGTGAGTCGGGGCCAGACCTAAATTCACCCCTCCACTTT. Amino acid sequence: CAISESGPDLNSPLHF. The genes are TRBV10-3 and TRBJ1-6, with D maybe TRBD1 (5 bases). Trimming shortened V by 0 bases and J by 7 bases, and 13 bases separated the two germline ends. This CDR3 comprises 16 residues. The germline gives CDR1 ENHRY, CDR2 SYGVKD.

This clone came up once. This chain joins TRBV7-2 and TRBJ2-5; TRBD2 agrees at 8 bases. This CDR3 spans 14 amino acids. Looked up from germline, CDR1 is SGHTA and CDR2 is FQGNSA. The trim removed 7 bases at V and 3 bases at J, leaving 7 bases unmatched. Written as DNA, the CDR3 is TGTGCCAGCAAATCGGGGGGGTTTGAAGAGACCCAGTACTTC. This translates into CASKSGGFEETQYF. Full variable domain (missing parts from reference TRBV7-2 and TRBJ2-5): GAGVSQSPSNKVTEKGKDVELRCDPISGHTALYWYRQSLGQGLEFLIYFQGNSAPDKSGLPSDRFSAERTGGSVSTLTIQRTQQEDSAVYLCASKSGGFEETQYFGPGTRLLVL.

V usage is TRBV5-1 and J usage is TRBJ2-3; 9 bases match TRBD2. Germline CDR1 and CDR2: SGHRS and YFSETQ. J lost 2 bases, V lost 1 base, and 8 bases had no gene match. CDR3 length: 17 amino acids. The CDR3 reads CASSLLLASGNTDTQYF. CDR3 nucleotides: TGCGCCAGCAGCTTGTTGCTAGCTAGCGGGAACACAGATACGCAGTATTTT.

The V gene is TRBV7-9, the J gene TRBJ2-1; D is perhaps TRBD2 (6 bases). Germline assignment: CDR1 SEHNR and CDR2 FQNEAQ (reference sequence). The V and J ends lost 0 bases and 1 base respectively, with 16 bases between them. This CDR3 is built from 18 residues. In DNA, the CDR3 is TGTGCCAGCAGCTTAGCGCGGGGCGGGAAGGGTTCCTACAATGAGCAGTTCTTC. Translating gives CASSLARGGKGSYNEQFF.

In this sample, this clone turned up a few times. The chain couples TRBV25-1 to TRBJ1-4; TRBD1 agrees at 7 bases. There are 14 residues in the CDR3. V shed 2 bases, J shed 7 bases, and the junction held 4 bases outside the gene matches. CDR1 and CDR2 from the germline V gene are MGHDK and SYGVNS. DNA of the CDR3: TGTGCCAGCAGTGAAGACAGGGCTGGTGAAAAACTGTTTTTT. This translates into CASSEDRAGEKLFF.

This chain joins TRBV14 and TRBJ2-2; D is unresolved. The ends were cut back, 3 bases at V and 5 bases at J, with 10 bases in the middle. Germline values: CDR1 SGHDN, CDR2 FVKESK. This CDR3 is built from 14 residues. The CDR3 nucleotides are TGTGCCAGCAGCCACTTCATCACAACCGGGGAGCTGTTTTTT. Protein sequence: CASSHFITTGELFF.

CDR3 in DNA: TGTGCCAGCACGGAAACTAGCGGATCAACCTACAATGAGCAGTTCTTC. Protein sequence: CASTETSGSTYNEQFF. This sequence joins TRBV28 and TRBJ2-1, with 8 nucleotides matching TRBD2. Losses at the gene ends were 7 bases for V and 2 bases for J; bases not matched to a gene: 10. This CDR3 region has 16 residues. CDR1 is MDHEN, CDR2 SYDVKM, per germline.

This clone was recorded once. The chain joins TRBV9 to TRBJ2-1; the D is unclear. The CDR3 runs 17 residues. Germline V gene sequence: CDR1 SGDLS, CDR2 YYNGEE. Trimming left V 3 bases short and J 6 bases short, with 22 bases between. The CDR3 DNA follows: TGTGCCAGCAGCGCCTTTTCCCGGGTCCCGCCCTCCAATGAGCAGTTCTTC. Amino acids: CASSAFSRVPPSNEQFF.

This chain connects TRBV28 to TRBJ1-5; D is possibly TRBD1 (6 bases). V dropped 9 bases and J dropped 5 bases, with 20 bases sitting between them. Germline CDR1 reads MDHEN; CDR2 reads SYDVKM. CDR3 size: 15 residues. CDR3 region: CASASLGGAHQPQHF. CDR3 bases: TGTGCCAGTGCAAGCCTCGGGGGGGCCCATCAGCCCCAGCATTTT.

The V gene is TRBV5-1, the J gene TRBJ1-5; 9 nucleotides line up with TRBD1. The CDR3 runs to 14 residues. Unmatched junction bases numbered 6, after V lost 4 bases and J lost 7 bases. CDR1 SGHRS and CDR2 YFSETQ come from the germline V gene. In nucleotides, the CDR3 is TGCGCCAGCAGCGACGGACAGGGGTTACAGCCCCAGCATTTT. Its protein is CASSDGQGLQPQHF.

This rearrangement joins TRBV7-9 to TRBJ1-2, with 7 bases identical to TRBD1. CDR3 length: 17 amino acids. Germline values: CDR1 SEHNR, CDR2 FQNEAQ (reference sequence). The junction had 17 bases not matched to a gene; V was cut back by 5 bases and J by 5 bases. The CDR3 region is CASSPLTKDRVKYGYTF. As DNA, the CDR3 is TGTGCCAGCAGCCCACTAACAAAAGACAGGGTAAAGTATGGCTACACCTTC.

The rearrangement uses TRBV28 and TRBJ2-3; D remains unclear. V lost 3 bases and J 0 bases, leaving 16 bases between the germline ends. CDR1 MDHEN and CDR2 SYDVKM come from the germline V gene. The CDR3 runs 17 residues. The CDR3 loop is CASSFTESQPSTDTQYF. In nucleotides, the CDR3 is TGTGCCAGCAGTTTCACAGAGAGCCAACCTAGCACAGATACGCAGTATTTT.

CDR3 DNA sequence: TGCGCCAGCAGCCAGGGACTAGCGGGGGGGGGCACAGATACGCAGTATTTT. It translates to CASSQGLAGGGTDTQYF. The V call is TRBV4-1, the J call TRBJ2-3; 16 bases align to TRBD2. The CDR3 covers 17 residues. Germline V gene sequence: CDR1 MGHRA, CDR2 YSYEKL. Trimming cost V 3 bases and J 1 base; bases outside gene matches: 1.

The chain links TRBV28 to TRBJ1-3; D is perhaps TRBD1 (6 bases). The CDR3 runs 15 residues. Germline lookup yields CDR1 MDHEN and CDR2 SYDVKM. V shed 6 bases and J shed 0 bases, with 12 bases lying between them. DNA for the CDR3: TGTGCCAGCAGACCTTACAGGGTCTCTGGAAACACCATATATTTT. It encodes CASRPYRVSGNTIYF.

V is TRBV4-3 and J is TRBJ2-5; the D gene is possibly TRBD1 (5 bases). TRBJ2-7 explains the end of the DNA better; the J call may be wrong. The V gene's germline CDR1 is LGHNA and CDR2 YSLEER. This CDR3 contains 13 residues. The CDR3 DNA reads as TGCGCCAGCAGCCAAGATAGGGGTTACGAGCAGTACTTC. This sequence encodes CASSQDRGYEQYF.

The genes are TRBV6-1 and TRBJ2-1; 11 bases align to TRBD1. V lost 7 bases to trimming and J lost 9 bases; unmatched junction nucleotides: 11. The CDR3 loop spans 15 amino acids. Germline CDR1 and CDR2: MNHNS and SASEGT. DNA of the CDR3: TGTGCCAGCAACCCTGCCGGGACAGGGGGTTGTGAGCAGTTCTTC. Translating it yields CASNPAGTGGCEQFF.

The chain combines TRBV2 with TRBJ2-5, with D possibly TRBD2 on 5 matching bases. The J call may not be correct, given that the DNA end is closer to TRBJ2-7. This CDR3 comprises 12 residues. In germline, CDR1 is SNHLY, CDR2 FYNNEI. The CDR3 reads CASTDRGYEQYF. The CDR3 DNA reads as TGTGCCAGCACCGACCGGGGTTACGAGCAGTACTTC.

This chain links TRBV5-1 with TRBJ1-4, with D possibly TRBD1 on 5 matching bases. The CDR3 runs 15 residues. Germline-derived CDR1 and CDR2 are SGHRS and YFSETQ. V was shortened by 3 bases and J by 7 bases, with 16 bases between the two germline ends. CDR3 DNA sequence: TGCGCCAGCAGCTCTACAGGTCCCTTCGGTGAAAAACTGTTTTTT. This sequence encodes CASSSTGPFGEKLFF.

The chain has TRBV30 and TRBJ2-7; 8 bases fit TRBD1. V dropped 1 base and J dropped 3; count of bases not matched to a gene: 8. The CDR3 is made up of 15 amino acids. Per germline, CDR1 GTSNPN and CDR2 SVGIG (reference sequence). The CDR3 is CAWSGRTGFFYEQYF. For the CDR3, the DNA is TGTGCCTGGAGTGGGAGGACAGGGTTTTTCTACGAGCAGTACTTC.